A single sample is the source of the 2 T cell receptor beta chains below, sequenced in a study of blood T cell repertoires in COVID-19. Clones were sequenced by immunoSEQ multiplex PCR, and TCRdb holds only the in-frame ones, with some missing. This table holds some 130,000 clones, 60% to 80% found once. Input material: peripheral blood. These receptor sequences come from a man aged 55-75 years who had recovered from COVID-19.

The rearrangement joins TRBV28 to TRBJ2-1, with 11 positions matching TRBD1. This CDR3 comprises 19 residues. With V trimmed by 7 bases and J by 2 bases, 16 bases remained unmatched. The germline V gene encodes CDR1 MDHEN and CDR2 SYDVKM. CDR3 residues: CASTPEDRGLSFPYNEQFF. For the CDR3, the DNA is TGTGCCAGCACCCCTGAGGACAGGGGGCTTAGTTTCCCCTACAATGAGCAGTTCTTC.

The CDR3 DNA follows: TGTGCCAGCAGTCTAGCCCCGAATTCGGCAGCCAAAAACATTCAGTACTTC. As protein: CASSLAPNSAAKNIQYF. The chain couples TRBV7-2 to TRBJ2-4; D perhaps matches TRBD2 (5 bases). The CDR3 covers 17 residues. With 6 bases removed from V and 0 bases from J, the gap between germline ends came to 18 bases. Per germline, CDR1 SGHTA and CDR2 FQGNSA.